The 6 T cell receptor beta chains presented below share a single source sample, sequenced in a study of identifying expanded T cells in peripheral blood. Repertoires were generated with immunoSEQ multiplex PCR, while TCRdb's copy carries only in-frame clones and drops some. The table has 85,000 to 95,000 clones, approximately 91% seen once; the top ten hold about 4%. Material for sequencing was blood. The receptors were gathered from a person between 18 and 75 years old in good health.

The chain employs TRBV28 and TRBJ1-2; D gene unclear. The germline V and J ends were trimmed by 3 bases and 5 bases, with 7 bases remaining between them. CDR1 and CDR2 (germline): MDHEN, SYDVKM. This CDR3 spans 12 amino acids. The DNA for the CDR3 is TGTGCCAGCAGTTTTGTAGGATATGGCTACACCTTC. Translated: CASSFVGYGYTF.

This chain joins TRBV19 and TRBJ2-3; TRBD1 matches 9 bases. The CDR3 contains 17 residues. With 9 bases clipped from V and 4 bases from J, the junction kept 17 bases outside the gene matches. Germline V CDR1 and CDR2: LNHDA, SQIVND (reference sequence). In DNA form, the CDR3 reads TGTGCCAGCGGGTGGGGACAGGGAAGGAGGGGGGCAGATACGCAGTATTTT. This encodes CASGWGQGRRGADTQYF.

The rearrangement uses TRBV4-2 and TRBJ2-1; TRBD1 matches 9 bases. This CDR3 is built from 16 residues. The V gene end was trimmed by 3 bases and the J gene end by 8 bases; junction bases not matched to a gene: 11. CDR1 and CDR2 from the germline V gene are LGHNA and YNFKEQ. CDR3 coding DNA: TGTGCCAGCAGCCACGGACCGGGACAGGGTCGCGATGAGCAGTTCTTC. This translates into CASSHGPGQGRDEQFF.

The CDR3 nucleotides are TGCAGCGCCGGAGTAGGGGACTATGGCTACACCTTC. Amino acid sequence: CSAGVGDYGYTF. The rearrangement links TRBV29-1 to TRBJ1-2, with a possible D match to TRBD1 (5 bases). The germline gives CDR1 SQVTM, CDR2 ANQGSEA. V shed 7 bases and J shed 3 bases, with 12 bases lying between them. The CDR3 is 12 residues long.

This clone turned up a few times. V usage is TRBV5-1 and J usage is TRBJ2-5; the D gene is possibly TRBD2 (5 bases). Trimming took 1 base from V and 1 from J, leaving 8 bases between them. The V gene's germline CDR1 is SGHRS and CDR2 YFSETQ. This CDR3 spans 14 amino acids. The CDR3 here is CASSLSSAQETQYF. The CDR3 DNA is TGCGCCAGCAGCTTGAGTAGCGCCCAAGAGACCCAGTACTTC.

This rearrangement joins TRBV5-1 to TRBJ1-4; D not certain. V shed 0 bases and J shed 8 bases, with 11 bases lying between them. The CDR3 covers 14 residues. Germline lookup yields CDR1 SGHRS and CDR2 YFSETQ. In DNA form, the CDR3 reads TGCGCCAGCAGCTTGGTTACAGCCGCGGAAAAACTGTTTTTT. It yields the protein CASSLVTAAEKLFF.